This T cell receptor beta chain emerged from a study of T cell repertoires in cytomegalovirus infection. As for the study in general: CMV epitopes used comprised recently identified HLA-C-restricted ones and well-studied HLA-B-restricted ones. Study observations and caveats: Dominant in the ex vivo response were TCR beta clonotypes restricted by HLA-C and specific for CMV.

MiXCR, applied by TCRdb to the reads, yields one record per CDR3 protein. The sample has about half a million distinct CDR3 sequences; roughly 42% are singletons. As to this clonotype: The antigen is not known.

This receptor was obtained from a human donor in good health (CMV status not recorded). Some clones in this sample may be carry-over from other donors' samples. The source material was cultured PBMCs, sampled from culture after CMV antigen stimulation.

CDR3 sequence: CASSIAGANEPFPYEQYF. CDR3 coding DNA: TGTGCCAGTAGTATCGCGGGGGCTAACGAGCCTTTTCCCTACGAGCAGTACTTC. This sequence joins TRBV19 and TRBJ2-7; D might be TRBD2 (7 bases). V dropped 3 bases and J dropped 2 bases, with 23 bases sitting between them. The germline V gene encodes CDR1 LNHDA and CDR2 SQIVND (reference sequence). The CDR3 consists of 18 residues.